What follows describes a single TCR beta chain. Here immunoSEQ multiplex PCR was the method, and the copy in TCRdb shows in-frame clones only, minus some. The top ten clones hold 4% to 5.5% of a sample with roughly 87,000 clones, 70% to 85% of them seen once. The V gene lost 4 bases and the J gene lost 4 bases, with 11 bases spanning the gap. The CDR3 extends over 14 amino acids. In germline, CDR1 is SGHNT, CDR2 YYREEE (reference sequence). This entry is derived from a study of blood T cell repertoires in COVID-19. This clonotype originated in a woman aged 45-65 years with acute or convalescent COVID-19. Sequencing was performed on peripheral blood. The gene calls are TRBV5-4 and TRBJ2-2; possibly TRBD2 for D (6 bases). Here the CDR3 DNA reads TGTGCCAGCAGCACGGGACTGGTCACCGGGGAGCTGTTTTTT. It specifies CASSTGLVTGELFF.